The entry below describes one T cell receptor beta chain. Its antigen remains unknown. This sample was included in a study of T-cell memory formation after mild COVID-19. General observations from the study: The second-wave clones peaking on day 37 were not confirmed as SARS-CoV-2-specific.

Trimming removed 1 base from V and 4 bases from J, with 8 bases in between. CDR3 length equals 13 residues. The germline V gene has CDR1 GTSNPN and CDR2 SVGIG (reference sequence). TCRdb independently ran MiXCR on the 5' RACE reads; one entry per CDR3 protein. Of approximately 190,000 distinct CDR3 sequences listed, 15% to 20% are singletons. V is TRBV30 and J is TRBJ1-5; D gene unclear. Sequencing was performed on PBMCs or a T cell subset sorted from them (not recorded which). This receptor was taken from an adult woman who had mild COVID-19 (a few samples of this study predate the infection). Cell type and time point are not known. CDR3 nucleotides: TGTGCCTGGAGTGCCCCACCAAATCAGCCCCAGCATTTT. This codes for CAWSAPPNQPQHF.